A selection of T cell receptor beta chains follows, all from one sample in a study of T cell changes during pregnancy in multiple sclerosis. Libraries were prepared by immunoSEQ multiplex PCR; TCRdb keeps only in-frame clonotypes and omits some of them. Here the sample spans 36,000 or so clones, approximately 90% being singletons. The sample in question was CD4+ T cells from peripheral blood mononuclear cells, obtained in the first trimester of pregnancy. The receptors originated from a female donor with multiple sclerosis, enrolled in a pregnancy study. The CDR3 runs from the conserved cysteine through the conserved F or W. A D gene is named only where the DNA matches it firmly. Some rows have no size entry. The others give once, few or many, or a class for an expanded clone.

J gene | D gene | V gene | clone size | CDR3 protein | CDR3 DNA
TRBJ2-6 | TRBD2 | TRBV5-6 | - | CASSFGGTGANVLTF | TGTGCCAGCAGCTTCGGGGGGACTGGGGCCAACGTCCTGACTTTC
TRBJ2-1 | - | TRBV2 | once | CASSEVRGSYNEQFF | TGTGCCAGCAGTGAAGTTAGGGGTTCCTACAATGAGCAGTTCTTC
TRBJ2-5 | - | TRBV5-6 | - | CASSTTGYQETQYF | TGTGCCAGCAGCACGACGGGGTACCAAGAGACCCAGTACTTC
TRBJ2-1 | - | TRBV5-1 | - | CASSIKQGINEQFF | TGCGCCAGCAGCATCAAACAGGGTATCAATGAGCAGTTCTTC
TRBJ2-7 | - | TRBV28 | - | CASSFSISPHEQYF | TGTGCCAGCAGTTTTTCTATTAGCCCCCACGAGCAGTACTTC
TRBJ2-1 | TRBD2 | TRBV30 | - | CAWRLAGTNEQFF | TGTGCCTGGAGGCTAGCGGGGACCAATGAGCAGTTCTTC
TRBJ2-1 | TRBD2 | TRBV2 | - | CASSLTRTGGPYNEQFF | TGTGCCAGCAGCTTAACTAGGACGGGGGGGCCGTACAATGAGCAGTTCTTC
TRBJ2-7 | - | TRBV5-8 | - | CASGQSFSYEQYF | TGTGCCAGCGGACAGAGTTTCTCCTACGAGCAGTACTTC
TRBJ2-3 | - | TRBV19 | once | CASSMVASLSTDTQYF | TGTGCCAGTAGTATGGTGGCTAGCCTAAGCACAGATACGCAGTATTTT
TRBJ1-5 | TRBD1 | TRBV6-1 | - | CASSETGGNQPQHF | TGTGCCAGCAGTGAAACAGGGGGTAATCAGCCCCAGCATTTT
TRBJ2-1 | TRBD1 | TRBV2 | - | CASSEQSRGHNEQFF | TGTGCCAGCAGTGAACAGAGCAGGGGGCACAATGAGCAGTTCTTC
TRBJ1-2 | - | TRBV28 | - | CASSLLQGQGGYTF | TGTGCCAGCAGTTTATTGCAGGGTCAAGGGGGCTACACCTTC
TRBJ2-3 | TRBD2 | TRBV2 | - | CASKRETTDTQYF | TGTGCCAGTAAGCGGGAGACCACAGATACGCAGTATTTT
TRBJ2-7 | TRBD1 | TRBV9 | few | CASSPRTGKEQYF | TGTGCCAGCAGCCCCCGGACAGGAAAGGAGCAGTACTTC
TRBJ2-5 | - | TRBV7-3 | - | CASSLEGGRETQYF | TGTGCCAGCAGCTTAGAGGGTGGAAGGGAGACCCAGTACTTC
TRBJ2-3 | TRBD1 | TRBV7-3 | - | CASSLSEGQGFSDTQYF | TGTGCCAGCAGCTTAAGTGAGGGACAGGGGTTTTCAGATACGCAGTATTTT